This section outlines one T cell receptor beta chain sequence together with its context. V was shortened by 0 bases and J by 1 base, with 10 bases between the two germline ends. Germline CDR1 is LGHNA and CDR2 is YNFKEQ. The CDR3 consists of 15 residues. The data originate from a study of cytomegalovirus exposure and HLA in healthy donors. The PCR had 60 Vbeta and 13 Jbeta primers. Assay used: immunoSEQ multiplex PCR; TCRdb lists only in-frame clones, some missing. The table shows around 150,000 clones, with about 82% occurring only once. The sample consisted of PBMCs. This receptor was obtained from a woman in her thirties or forties in good health and CMV-seropositive. This rearrangement joins TRBV4-2 to TRBJ2-7, with D possibly matching TRBD2 (6 bases). CDR3: CASSQDGSVSYEQYF. The CDR3 DNA follows: TGTGCCAGCAGCCAAGACGGGAGCGTTTCCTACGAGCAGTACTTC.